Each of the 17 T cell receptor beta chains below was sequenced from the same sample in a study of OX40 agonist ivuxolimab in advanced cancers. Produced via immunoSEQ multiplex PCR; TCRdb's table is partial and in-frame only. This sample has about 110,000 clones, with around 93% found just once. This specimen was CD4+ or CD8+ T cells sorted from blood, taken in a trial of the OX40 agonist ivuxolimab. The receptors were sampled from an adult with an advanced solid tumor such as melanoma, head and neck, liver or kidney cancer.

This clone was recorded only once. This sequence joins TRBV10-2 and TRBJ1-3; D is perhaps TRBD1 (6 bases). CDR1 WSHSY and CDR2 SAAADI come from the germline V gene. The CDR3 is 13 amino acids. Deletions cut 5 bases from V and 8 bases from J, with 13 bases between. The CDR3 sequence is CASSTLQGHTIYF. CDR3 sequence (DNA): TGCGCCAGCAGTACTCTACAGGGCCACACCATATATTTT.

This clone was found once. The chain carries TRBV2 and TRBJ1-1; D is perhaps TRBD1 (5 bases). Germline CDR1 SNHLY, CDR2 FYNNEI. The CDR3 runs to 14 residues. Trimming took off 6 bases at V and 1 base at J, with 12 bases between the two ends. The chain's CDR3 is CASRRQFSNTEAFF. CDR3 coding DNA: TGTGCCAGCAGACGACAGTTCTCGAACACTGAAGCTTTCTTT. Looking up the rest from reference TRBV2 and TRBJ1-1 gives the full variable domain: EPEVTQTPSHQVTQMGQEVILRCVPISNHLYFYWYRQILGQKVEFLVSFYNNEISEKSEIFDDQFSVERPDGSNFTLKIRSTKLEDSAMYFCASRRQFSNTEAFFGQGTRLTVV.

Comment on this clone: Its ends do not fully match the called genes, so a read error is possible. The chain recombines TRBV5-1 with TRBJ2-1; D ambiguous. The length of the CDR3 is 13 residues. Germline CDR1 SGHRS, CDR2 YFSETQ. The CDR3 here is CASRLEFSDEQFF. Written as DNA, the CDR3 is TGCGCCAGCAGATTGGAATTCTCGGATGAGCAGTTCTTC.

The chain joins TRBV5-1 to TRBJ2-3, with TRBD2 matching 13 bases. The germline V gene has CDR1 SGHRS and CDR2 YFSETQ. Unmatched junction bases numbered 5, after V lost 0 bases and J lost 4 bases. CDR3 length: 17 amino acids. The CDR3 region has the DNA TGCGCCAGCAGCTTGGTTACTAGCGGGGGGGCTTCAGATACGCAGTATTTT. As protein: CASSLVTSGGASDTQYF. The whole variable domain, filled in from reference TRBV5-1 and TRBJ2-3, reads KAGVTQTPRYLIKTRGQQVTLSCSPISGHRSVSWYQQTPGQGLQFLFEYFSETQRNKGNFPGRFSGRQFSNSRSEMNVSTLELGDSALYLCASSLVTSGGASDTQYFGPGTRLTVL.

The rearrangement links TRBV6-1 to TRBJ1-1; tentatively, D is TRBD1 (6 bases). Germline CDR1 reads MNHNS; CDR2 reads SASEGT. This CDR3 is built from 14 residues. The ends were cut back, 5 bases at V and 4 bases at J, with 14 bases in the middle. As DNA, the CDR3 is TGTGCCAGCAGTCCACAGGGTGGTACCACTGAAGCTTTCTTT. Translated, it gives CASSPQGGTTEAFF.

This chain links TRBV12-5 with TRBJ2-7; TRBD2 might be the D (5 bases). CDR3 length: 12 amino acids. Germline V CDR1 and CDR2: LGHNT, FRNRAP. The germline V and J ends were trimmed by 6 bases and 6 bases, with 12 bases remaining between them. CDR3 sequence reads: CASGPEGSEQYF. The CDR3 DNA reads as TGTGCTAGTGGCCCCGAGGGCTCCGAGCAGTACTTC.

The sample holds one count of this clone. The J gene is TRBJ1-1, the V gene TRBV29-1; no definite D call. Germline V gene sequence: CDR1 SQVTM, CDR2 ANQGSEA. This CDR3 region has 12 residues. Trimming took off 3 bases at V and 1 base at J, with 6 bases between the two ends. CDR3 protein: CSVDPGNTEAFF. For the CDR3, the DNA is TGCAGCGTTGATCCAGGGAACACTGAAGCTTTCTTT.

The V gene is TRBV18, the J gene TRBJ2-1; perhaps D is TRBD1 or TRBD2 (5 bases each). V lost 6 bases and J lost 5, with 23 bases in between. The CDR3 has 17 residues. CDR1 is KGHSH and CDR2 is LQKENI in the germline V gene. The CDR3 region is CASSTPPGRTTNNEQFF. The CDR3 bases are TGTGCCAGCTCTACACCTCCGGGACGGACGACTAACAATGAGCAGTTCTTC.

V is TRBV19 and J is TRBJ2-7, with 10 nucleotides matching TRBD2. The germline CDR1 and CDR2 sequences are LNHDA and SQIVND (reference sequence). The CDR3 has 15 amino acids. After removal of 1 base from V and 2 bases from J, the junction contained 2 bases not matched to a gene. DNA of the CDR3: TGTGCCAGTAGTATAGCTAGCGGGAGCCCCTACGAGCAGTACTTC. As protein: CASSIASGSPYEQYF.

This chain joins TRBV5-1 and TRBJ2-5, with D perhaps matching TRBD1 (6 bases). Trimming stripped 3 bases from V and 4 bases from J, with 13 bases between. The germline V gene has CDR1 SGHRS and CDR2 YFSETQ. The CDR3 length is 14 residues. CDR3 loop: CASSWGQRGETQYF. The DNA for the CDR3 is TGCGCCAGCAGCTGGGGACAACGGGGAGAGACCCAGTACTTC.

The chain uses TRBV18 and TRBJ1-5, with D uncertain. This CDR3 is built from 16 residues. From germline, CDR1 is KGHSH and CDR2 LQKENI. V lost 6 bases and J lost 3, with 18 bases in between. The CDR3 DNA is TGTGCCAGCTCGCCGCAACCGGGAACAGCCAATCAGCCCCAGCATTTT. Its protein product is CASSPQPGTANQPQHF.

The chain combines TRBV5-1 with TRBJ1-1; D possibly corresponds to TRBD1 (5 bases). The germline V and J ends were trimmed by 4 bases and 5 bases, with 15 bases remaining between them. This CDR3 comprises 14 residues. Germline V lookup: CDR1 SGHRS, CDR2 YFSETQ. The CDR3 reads CASSPRDRLTEAFF. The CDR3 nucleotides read TGCGCCAGCAGCCCAAGGGACCGGCTGACTGAAGCTTTCTTT. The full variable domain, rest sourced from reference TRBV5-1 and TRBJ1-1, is KAGVTQTPRYLIKTRGQQVTLSCSPISGHRSVSWYQQTPGQGLQFLFEYFSETQRNKGNFPGRFSGRQFSNSRSEMNVSTLELGDSALYLCASSPRDRLTEAFFGQGTRLTVV.

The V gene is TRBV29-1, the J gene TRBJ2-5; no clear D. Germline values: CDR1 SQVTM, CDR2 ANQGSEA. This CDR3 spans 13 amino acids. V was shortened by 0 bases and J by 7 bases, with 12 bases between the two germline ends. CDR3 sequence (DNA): TGCAGCGTTGAAGATAGTAGCTTTGGGACCCAGTACTTC. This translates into CSVEDSSFGTQYF.

CDR3 nucleotide sequence: TGTGCCAGCAGCTCAACCGGGACTACCTACTACGAGCAGTACTTC. This encodes CASSSTGTTYYEQYF. V and J are TRBV7-2 and TRBJ2-7; 7 positions match TRBD2. V was pared by 4 bases and J by 3 bases, with 9 bases of the junction left unmatched. The CDR3 contains 15 residues. Looked up from germline, CDR1 is SGHTA and CDR2 is FQGNSA.

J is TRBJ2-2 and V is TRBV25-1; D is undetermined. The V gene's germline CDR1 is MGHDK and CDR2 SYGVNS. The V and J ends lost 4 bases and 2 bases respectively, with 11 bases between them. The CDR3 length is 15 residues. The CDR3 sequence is CASSALIGNTGELFF. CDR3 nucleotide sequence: TGTGCCAGCAGTGCTCTTATTGGAAACACCGGGGAGCTGTTTTTT.

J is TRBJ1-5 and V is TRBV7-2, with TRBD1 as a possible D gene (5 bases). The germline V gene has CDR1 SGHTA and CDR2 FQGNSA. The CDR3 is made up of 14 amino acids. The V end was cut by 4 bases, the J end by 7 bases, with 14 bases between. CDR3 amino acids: CASSSDSSKQPQHF. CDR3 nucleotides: TGTGCCAGCAGCTCCGACAGTTCTAAGCAGCCCCAGCATTTT.

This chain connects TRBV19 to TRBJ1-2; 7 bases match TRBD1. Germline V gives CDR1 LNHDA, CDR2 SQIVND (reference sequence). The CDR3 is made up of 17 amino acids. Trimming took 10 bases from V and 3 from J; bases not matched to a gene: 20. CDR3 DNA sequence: TGTGCCAACAATGGTGACAGGGAGCCTGGATCCTACTATGGCTACACCTTC. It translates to CANNGDREPGSYYGYTF.